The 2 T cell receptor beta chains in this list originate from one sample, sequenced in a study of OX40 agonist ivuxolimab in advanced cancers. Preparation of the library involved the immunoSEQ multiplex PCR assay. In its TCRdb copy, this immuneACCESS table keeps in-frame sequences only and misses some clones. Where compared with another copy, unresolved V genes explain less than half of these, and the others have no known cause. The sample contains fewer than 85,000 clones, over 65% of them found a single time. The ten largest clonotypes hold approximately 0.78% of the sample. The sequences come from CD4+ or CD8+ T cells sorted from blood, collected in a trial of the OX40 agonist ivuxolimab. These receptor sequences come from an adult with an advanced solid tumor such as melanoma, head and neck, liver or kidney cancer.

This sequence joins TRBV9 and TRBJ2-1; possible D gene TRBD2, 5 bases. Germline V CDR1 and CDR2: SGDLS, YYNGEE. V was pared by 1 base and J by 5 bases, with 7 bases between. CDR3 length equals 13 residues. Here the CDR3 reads CASSVRGNNEQFF. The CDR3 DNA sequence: TGTGCCAGCAGCGTACGGGGTAACAATGAGCAGTTCTTC.

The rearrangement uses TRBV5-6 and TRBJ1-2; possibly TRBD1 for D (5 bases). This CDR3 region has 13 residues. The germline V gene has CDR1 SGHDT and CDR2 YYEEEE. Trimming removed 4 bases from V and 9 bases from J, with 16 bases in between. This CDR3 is CASSPGTEMRYTF. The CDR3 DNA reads TGTGCCAGCAGCCCCGGGACTGAGATGCGCTACACCTTC.